The rows below give T cell receptor beta chains drawn from one sample of a study of blood T cell repertoires in COVID-19. Assay: immunoSEQ multiplex PCR; the TCRdb copy retains only in-frame clones and omits some. The sample lists roughly 100,000 clones; 70% to 90% were seen once. The sample comprised peripheral blood. Every receptor here comes from a woman between 55 and 75 years old with acute or convalescent COVID-19. CDR3s include the opening cysteine and the closing phenylalanine or tryptophan. D genes are given only for firm matches. Some rows have no size entry. The others give once, few or many, or a class for an expanded clone.

d_gene,v_gene,j_gene,abundance,CDR3nt,CDR3aa
.,TRBV4-1,TRBJ1-2,.,TGCGCCAGCAGCCAAGATCCACGGGTTTTTGGCTACACCTTC,CASSQDPRVFGYTF
.,TRBV19,TRBJ1-2,.,TGTGCCAGCTATTCTGAATATGGCTACACCTTC,CASYSEYGYTF
.,TRBV9,TRBJ2-7,.,TGTGCCAGCAGCGTAACGGGAAAGACCTACGAGCAGTACTTC,CASSVTGKTYEQYF
TRBD2,TRBV6-1,TRBJ2-3,.,TGTGCCAGCAGTGAATATGGCGGGAGGCCGCTCACAGATACGCAGTATTTT,CASSEYGGRPLTDTQYF
TRBD1,TRBV5-6,TRBJ1-5,.,TGTGCCAGCAGCTTGTGGGACAGATGGGATCAGCCCCAGCATTTT,CASSLWDRWDQPQHF
TRBD1,TRBV19,TRBJ1-2,.,TGTGCCAGTAGTATCGGACAGGGGGGCGGCTACACCTTC,CASSIGQGGGYTF
.,TRBV15,TRBJ2-6,.,TGTGCCACCAGCAAGGCGGGCTCTGGGGCCAACGTCCTGACTTTC,CATSKAGSGANVLTF
.,TRBV7-9,TRBJ1-1,few,TGTGCCAGCAGCTCTTCCAGGGAACGCCCTGAAGCTTTCTTT,CASSSSRERPEAFF
.,TRBV14,TRBJ1-1,.,TGTGCCAGCAGCCAAGAAGAGGTCCTGAGGACTGAAGCTTTCTTT,CASSQEEVLRTEAFF
TRBD2,TRBV7-9,TRBJ2-1,.,TGTGCCAGCAGCTTAAGGGAGGGCTCCTACAATGAGCAGTTCTTC,CASSLREGSYNEQFF
.,TRBV25-1,TRBJ1-2,.,TGTGCCAGCAGTGAACAGGGGTTTGGCTACACCTTC,CASSEQGFGYTF
TRBD2,TRBV11-3,TRBJ2-1,.,TGTGCCAGCAGTTCTAGAACGGGAGGGAACTCCTACAATGAGCAGTTCTTC,CASSSRTGGNSYNEQFF
.,TRBV25-1,TRBJ2-2,once,TGTGCCAGCAGTGAATTCGGGATCGCCGGGGAGCTGTTTTTT,CASSEFGIAGELFF
.,TRBV18,TRBJ1-1,.,TGTGCCAGCTCACCACAGCCTACAGGGAACACTGAAGCTTTCTTT,CASSPQPTGNTEAFF
.,TRBV5-1,TRBJ2-2,.,TGCGCCAGCAGCCGGTCTGGGGGCCACGGGGAGCTGTTTTTT,CASSRSGGHGELFF
.,TRBV14,TRBJ1-2,.,TGTGCCAGCAGCCAAGATCCAGGGGTGGATGGCTACACCTTC,CASSQDPGVDGYTF
.,TRBV6-5,TRBJ1-3,.,TGTGCCAGCAGTTACTCGGCTTCTGGAAACACCATATATTTT,CASSYSASGNTIYF
.,TRBV6-6,TRBJ1-2,.,TGTGCCAGCAGTCCCTCCCCGACAAACTATGGCTACACCTTC,CASSPSPTNYGYTF
TRBD2,TRBV9,TRBJ2-5,once,TGTGCCAGCAGCGTAGGGAAGGGACTAGCTGGGGAGACCCAGTACTTC,CASSVGKGLAGETQYF
.,TRBV18,TRBJ1-1,.,TGTGCCAGCTCACCCCGGGAAATCAACACTGAAGCTTTCTTT,CASSPREINTEAFF
.,TRBV27,TRBJ2-4,.,TGTGCCAGCAGTCTCCAACTAGCCAAAAACATTCAGTACTTC,CASSLQLAKNIQYF
.,TRBV5-4,TRBJ1-2,.,TGTGCCAGCAGCGGGGAAGGGCAGGGGTTAGGTGGCTACACCTTC,CASSGEGQGLGGYTF
TRBD1,TRBV7-3,TRBJ1-1,.,TGTGCCAGCAGCTTACGCGGGACAGCTAAGGTGAACACTGAAGCTTTCTTT,CASSLRGTAKVNTEAFF
.,TRBV7-8,TRBJ1-2,.,TGTGCCAGCAGCTTAGCGCACAGGGCCTATGGCTACACCTTC,CASSLAHRAYGYTF
.,TRBV7-3,TRBJ2-3,.,TGTGCCAGCAGCTCTGTGATAGGGAGTACAGATACGCAGTATTTT,CASSSVIGSTDTQYF
TRBD1,TRBV3-1/TRBV3-2,TRBJ2-5,.,TGTGCCAGCAGCCAGAGGGGGGGGGACAGGGAGTTAGGCGAGACCCAGTACTTC,CASSQRGGDRELGETQYF
.,TRBV2,TRBJ1-1,.,TGTGCCAGCAGTGTACAGGACCAGAACACTGAAGCTTTCTTT,CASSVQDQNTEAFF
TRBD1,TRBV6-1,TRBJ1-3,.,TGTGCCAGCAGTGTAGGACAGGCTTGGTTGGGAAACACCATATATTTT,CASSVGQAWLGNTIYF
TRBD1,TRBV29-1,TRBJ1-1,.,TGCAGCGTTGAGGACAGGGGAGCAGTCGGGCAAGCTTTCTTT,CSVEDRGAVGQAFF
TRBD2,TRBV5-1,TRBJ2-3,.,TGCGCCAGCAGCCCAGACACTCCGGGCGGGAGCGCAGATACGCAGTATTTT,CASSPDTPGGSADTQYF
.,TRBV18,TRBJ1-1,.,TGTGCCAGCTCACCAACAATCGAGGGCACTGAAGCTTTCTTT,CASSPTIEGTEAFF
TRBD1,TRBV27,TRBJ1-2,.,TGTGCCAGCAGCCGACAGGGGACAGGCTTTAACTATGGCTACACCTTC,CASSRQGTGFNYGYTF
.,TRBV28,TRBJ2-7,.,TGTGCCAGCAGTGGGACTTCCACAGGAGACTACGAGCAGTACTTC,CASSGTSTGDYEQYF
.,TRBV28,TRBJ1-2,.,TGTGCCAGCAGTTTACCGGGTTATAACTATGGCTACACCTTC,CASSLPGYNYGYTF
.,TRBV3-1/TRBV3-2,TRBJ1-2,.,TGTGCCAGCAGCCCCCTCCGGACTGCAGGAGCTAACTATGGCTACACCTTC,CASSPLRTAGANYGYTF
.,TRBV19,TRBJ1-3,once,TGTGCCAGTAGTATTGGGAGCACCGGGCCAGGAAACACCATATATTTT,CASSIGSTGPGNTIYF
TRBD2,TRBV5-1,TRBJ2-1,.,TGCGCCAGCGGTCAACTAGCGGGAGTCGGCAATGAGCAGTTCTTC,CASGQLAGVGNEQFF
TRBD2,TRBV7-8,TRBJ2-1,.,TGTGCCAGCAGCTTAAAGCTAGCGGGCTACAATGAGCAGTTCTTC,CASSLKLAGYNEQFF
TRBD2,TRBV3-1/TRBV3-2,TRBJ2-3,.,TGTGCCAGCCGCTCACTTAGCGGGAGGGGACCTGGTACGCAGTATTTT,CASRSLSGRGPGTQYF
TRBD1,TRBV18,TRBJ1-2,once,TGTGCCAGCTCACCACCTGGGACAGCCTATGGCTACACCTTC,CASSPPGTAYGYTF
.,TRBV24-1,TRBJ1-5,.,TGTGCCACCAGTGATTTCGGCAATCAGCCCCAGCATTTT,CATSDFGNQPQHF
.,TRBV27,TRBJ1-2,once,TGTGCCAGCAGTTTATCTAGGACAGCCTATGGCTACACCTTC,CASSLSRTAYGYTF
TRBD1,TRBV6-5,TRBJ1-2,.,TGTGCCAGTCAGCCGGGACAGCTTAACTATGGCTACACCTTC,CASQPGQLNYGYTF
.,TRBV6-5,TRBJ1-3,.,TGTGCCAGCTCGGTCACCACTGGAAACACCATATATTTT,CASSVTTGNTIYF
TRBD1,TRBV30,TRBJ1-2,.,TGTGCCTGGTCGCAGGGGGCTCATAACTATGGCTACACCTTC,CAWSQGAHNYGYTF
TRBD1,TRBV18,TRBJ1-2,.,TGTGCCAGCTCACGACAGACAGGGGGCGACGGCTACACCTTC,CASSRQTGGDGYTF
.,TRBV3-1/TRBV3-2,TRBJ1-1,.,TGTGCCAGCAGCCGCCTGGGTAGCGGCACTGAAGCTTTCTTT,CASSRLGSGTEAFF
.,TRBV13,TRBJ2-7,.,TGTGCCAGCAGCTTAGGACAGGCGAGCTCCTACGAGCAGTACTTC,CASSLGQASSYEQYF
.,TRBV3-1/TRBV3-2,TRBJ2-1,once,TGTGCCAGCAGCCAAGATCGAGGGGGCGGGAAGCAGTTCTTC,CASSQDRGGGKQFF
TRBD1,TRBV28,TRBJ1-1,.,TGTGCCAGCAGCCACAGGGGGCGCGGCACTGAAGCTTTCTTT,CASSHRGRGTEAFF
TRBD1,TRBV6-6,TRBJ2-1,.,TGTGCCAGCAGTTCGGGACAGCCGGGGAGTGAGCAGTTCTTC,CASSSGQPGSEQFF
.,TRBV28,TRBJ1-2,.,TGTGCCAGCAGTCCTCACAGCTATGGCTACACCTTC,CASSPHSYGYTF
.,TRBV3-1/TRBV3-2,TRBJ1-6,.,TGTGCCAGCAGCCAGGCAATGGAGACCAGATCACCCCTCCACTTT,CASSQAMETRSPLHF